Listed below are T cell receptor beta chains from one sample, sequenced in a study of Graves' ophthalmopathy and Graves' hyperthyroidism. TCRdb reprocessed the multiplex PCR reads with MiXCR, giving one entry per CDR3 protein. In the table there are some 200,000 distinct CDR3 sequences, under 30% of which are singletons. Sequences were obtained from peripheral blood. The receptor source for this set is a man aged 50-60 years with Graves' ophthalmopathy. CDR3s include the opening cysteine and the closing phenylalanine or tryptophan. D genes are given only for firm matches. For some rows the clone size is stated as once, few or many, or as a class when expanded; others skip it.

D gene: TRBD1; J gene: TRBJ1-2; V gene: TRBV27; clone size: -; CDR3 DNA: TGTGCCAGCAGTTTATCACAGGGGGCGCTTGGCTACACCTTC; CDR3 protein: CASSLSQGALGYTF
D gene: -; J gene: TRBJ1-5; V gene: TRBV12-3/TRBV12-4; clone size: many; CDR3 DNA: TGTGCCAGCAGCCCTGGACTGACTCGGGGTCAGCCCCAGCATTTT; CDR3 protein: CASSPGLTRGQPQHF
D gene: TRBD2; J gene: TRBJ2-7; V gene: TRBV5-1; clone size: -; CDR3 DNA: TGCGCCAGCAGCTTGGTCCTAGCGGGATACGAGCAGTACTTC; CDR3 protein: CASSLVLAGYEQYF
D gene: -; J gene: TRBJ2-7; V gene: TRBV28; clone size: -; CDR3 DNA: TGTGCCAGCAGTTTATCGGGAGCCCTCCTGGAGCAGTACTTC; CDR3 protein: CASSLSGALLEQYF
D gene: -; J gene: TRBJ1-2; V gene: TRBV10-3; clone size: many; CDR3 DNA: TGTGCCAGCAGTGAGTCGAGGTGGCAGACAAGCTATGGCTACACCTTC; CDR3 protein: CASSESRWQTSYGYTF
D gene: -; J gene: TRBJ2-5; V gene: TRBV28; clone size: many; CDR3 DNA: TGTGCCAGCAGTTTTGTTCGTGGGGGCCGGGAGACCCAGTACTTC; CDR3 protein: CASSFVRGGRETQYF
D gene: -; J gene: TRBJ2-7; V gene: TRBV7-4; clone size: few; CDR3 DNA: TGTGCCAGCAGCTTAGCGCACGATCCCTACGAGCAGTACTTC; CDR3 protein: CASSLAHDPYEQYF
D gene: -; J gene: TRBJ1-2; V gene: TRBV12-3/TRBV12-4; clone size: -; CDR3 DNA: TGTGCCAGCAGTTTAGACAGATTAGTCTATGGCTACACCTTC; CDR3 protein: CASSLDRLVYGYTF
D gene: TRBD1; J gene: TRBJ1-2; V gene: TRBV10-3; clone size: -; CDR3 DNA: TGTGCCATCAGCAGACAGGGGCCCTTTAGCTACACCTTC; CDR3 protein: CAISRQGPFSYTF
D gene: TRBD2; J gene: TRBJ2-7; V gene: TRBV2; clone size: many; CDR3 DNA: TGTGCCAGCAGTCCGGTGGCGACTAGCGGGAGGTACGAGCAGTACTTC; CDR3 protein: CASSPVATSGRYEQYF
D gene: -; J gene: TRBJ2-7; V gene: TRBV12-3/TRBV12-4; clone size: many; CDR3 DNA: TGTGCCAGCAGTTTCAGGAACGAGCAGTACTTC; CDR3 protein: CASSFRNEQYF
D gene: -; J gene: TRBJ1-1; V gene: TRBV19; clone size: many; CDR3 DNA: TGTGCCAGTAGTTACAGGGAAGGCACTGAAGCTTTCTTT; CDR3 protein: CASSYREGTEAFF
D gene: -; J gene: TRBJ2-2; V gene: TRBV12-3/TRBV12-4; clone size: many; CDR3 DNA: TGTGCCAGCAGATCTCAGGGGCACACCGGGGAGCTGTTTTTT; CDR3 protein: CASRSQGHTGELFF
D gene: TRBD2; J gene: TRBJ2-7; V gene: TRBV19; clone size: many; CDR3 DNA: TGTGCCAGTAGTACCGAGCGGGACGGAAACTACGAGCAGTACTTC; CDR3 protein: CASSTERDGNYEQYF
D gene: TRBD1; J gene: TRBJ1-2; V gene: TRBV6-1; clone size: -; CDR3 DNA: TGTGCCAGCAGTGGGCTTCCCAGGACAGGGGGCGACAGTGGAGGCTACACCTTC; CDR3 protein: CASSGLPRTGGDSGGYTF
D gene: TRBD2; J gene: TRBJ2-7; V gene: TRBV6-5; clone size: -; CDR3 DNA: TGTGCCAGCAGTTCCCCGGGGAGGGCCTACGAGCAGTACTTC; CDR3 protein: CASSSPGRAYEQYF
D gene: TRBD2; J gene: TRBJ2-2; V gene: TRBV7-2; clone size: many; CDR3 DNA: TGTGCCAGCAGCTTAGCCCCAATAGCGGGAGGAGGAAACACCGGGGAGCTGTTTTTT; CDR3 protein: CASSLAPIAGGGNTGELFF
D gene: TRBD2; J gene: TRBJ2-3; V gene: TRBV6-2/TRBV6-3; clone size: many; CDR3 DNA: TGTGCCAGCAGCCCCACCCGTAGCGGGGGTATCGTGATGGATACGCAGTATTTT; CDR3 protein: CASSPTRSGGIVMDTQYF
D gene: -; J gene: TRBJ2-7; V gene: TRBV7-2; clone size: few; CDR3 DNA: TGTGCCAGCAGCGTTCTCAGCTTGTCCTACGAGCAGTACTTC; CDR3 protein: CASSVLSLSYEQYF
D gene: -; J gene: TRBJ2-7; V gene: TRBV19; clone size: -; CDR3 DNA: TGTGCCAGTAGTCCACAGGGCCAAATATCCTACGAGCAGTACTTC; CDR3 protein: CASSPQGQISYEQYF
D gene: -; J gene: TRBJ2-7; V gene: TRBV6-4; clone size: -; CDR3 DNA: TGTGCCACCTCTAGGACAGCTTCCTACGAGCAGTACTTC; CDR3 protein: CATSRTASYEQYF
D gene: TRBD1; J gene: TRBJ1-2; V gene: TRBV20-1; clone size: many; CDR3 DNA: TGCAGTGCTAGGGATGACAGGGATTATGGCTACACCTTC; CDR3 protein: CSARDDRDYGYTF
D gene: -; J gene: TRBJ2-7; V gene: TRBV5-1; clone size: many; CDR3 DNA: TGCGCCAGCAGCGGAACGACAGTCTACGAGCAGTACTTC; CDR3 protein: CASSGTTVYEQYF
D gene: -; J gene: TRBJ2-5; V gene: TRBV9; clone size: -; CDR3 DNA: TGTGCCAGCAGCGGAGACAGAACAGAGACCCAGTACTTC; CDR3 protein: CASSGDRTETQYF
D gene: TRBD2; J gene: TRBJ2-7; V gene: TRBV6-1; clone size: many; CDR3 DNA: TGTGCCAGCAGGCACGGAGGTAGCGGGCCTTCCTACGAGCAGTACTTC; CDR3 protein: CASRHGGSGPSYEQYF
D gene: TRBD2; J gene: TRBJ2-5; V gene: TRBV6-5; clone size: many; CDR3 DNA: TGTGCCAGCTCCCTACTAGCGGGACCGGAGACCCAGTACTTC; CDR3 protein: CASSLLAGPETQYF
D gene: -; J gene: TRBJ2-2; V gene: TRBV9; clone size: once; CDR3 DNA: TGTGCCAGCAGCCGGCTAACGGGGAAGAACACCGGGGAGCTGTTTTTT; CDR3 protein: CASSRLTGKNTGELFF
D gene: -; J gene: TRBJ2-7; V gene: TRBV5-1; clone size: many; CDR3 DNA: TGCGCCAGCGGTCATCCAGGGGAACTTTACTACGAGCAGTACTTC; CDR3 protein: CASGHPGELYYEQYF
D gene: -; J gene: TRBJ2-7; V gene: TRBV5-1; clone size: many; CDR3 DNA: TGCGCCAGCAGCCTAAACTCCGGACAAACCTACGAGCAGTACTTC; CDR3 protein: CASSLNSGQTYEQYF
D gene: -; J gene: TRBJ2-7; V gene: TRBV6-5; clone size: -; CDR3 DNA: TGTGCCAGCAGTCTACGACCCTCGTGGCAGGGGAAGTACGAGCAGTACTTC; CDR3 protein: CASSLRPSWQGKYEQYF
D gene: TRBD2; J gene: TRBJ2-5; V gene: TRBV14; clone size: many; CDR3 DNA: TGTGCCAGCAGCCAAGTGTTCGGGCTAGCGGGAGAAGAGACCCAGTACTTC; CDR3 protein: CASSQVFGLAGEETQYF
D gene: -; J gene: TRBJ1-2; V gene: TRBV6-5; clone size: many; CDR3 DNA: TGTGCCAGCATGGGGGTTTACTATGGCTACACCTTC; CDR3 protein: CASMGVYYGYTF
D gene: TRBD1; J gene: TRBJ2-7; V gene: TRBV15; clone size: -; CDR3 DNA: TGTGCCACCAGCAGCGAGGACAGGTTCTACTACGAGCAGTACTTC; CDR3 protein: CATSSEDRFYYEQYF
D gene: -; J gene: TRBJ1-2; V gene: TRBV12-5; clone size: -; CDR3 DNA: TGTGCTAGTGCCCAAAGTAACTATGGCTACACCTTC; CDR3 protein: CASAQSNYGYTF
D gene: -; J gene: TRBJ1-6; V gene: TRBV6-4; clone size: few; CDR3 DNA: TGTGCCAGCAAAAAGACTAGACAGGCGACAGACAATTCACCCCTCCACTTT; CDR3 protein: CASKKTRQATDNSPLHF
D gene: -; J gene: TRBJ2-5; V gene: TRBV6-1; clone size: many; CDR3 DNA: TGTGCCAGCAGTGATTGGGGTGCGGAGACCCAGTACTTC; CDR3 protein: CASSDWGAETQYF
D gene: -; J gene: TRBJ1-1; V gene: TRBV14; clone size: many; CDR3 DNA: TGTGCCAGCAGCCAAGGGTACGGAGCTTTCTTT; CDR3 protein: CASSQGYGAFF
D gene: TRBD1; J gene: TRBJ2-2; V gene: TRBV10-1; clone size: many; CDR3 DNA: TGCGCCAGCAGTGAGCAGGGGGCAGGCACCGGGGAGCTGTTTTTT; CDR3 protein: CASSEQGAGTGELFF
D gene: -; J gene: TRBJ1-2; V gene: TRBV6-2/TRBV6-3; clone size: many; CDR3 DNA: TGTGCCAGCAGTTATGACGGAAACTATGGCTACACCTTC; CDR3 protein: CASSYDGNYGYTF
D gene: -; J gene: TRBJ2-7; V gene: TRBV4-3; clone size: many; CDR3 DNA: TGCGCCAGCAGCCAAGACGGACGACTTAACTCCTACGAGCAGTACTTC; CDR3 protein: CASSQDGRLNSYEQYF